One TCR beta chain is described in this entry. The source of the sample is a study of blood T cell repertoires in COVID-19. Study in general: The analysed material was cDNA or gDNA that came from T cells, B-cell-depleted T cells, or PBMCs.

In the original processing: Nucleated cell counts were estimated from reference gene primer amplification. Profiled with immunoSEQ multiplex PCR; TCRdb holds only in-frame clones, not every one. V, J and clone size are those of that table, while D and trimming were read from the DNA. Of hundreds of thousands of clones in the sample, around nine tenths are singletons; the top ten hold less than 9%. The source material was peripheral blood. The sequence derives from a woman between 45 and 60 years old with COVID-19, enrolled during active disease.

CDR3 loop: CASSLQGGNQPQHF. The CDR3, as DNA: TGTGCCAGCAGCTTACAGGGCGGCAATCAGCCCCAGCATTTT. The chain carries TRBV5-5 and TRBJ1-5, with a tentative D call TRBD1 (6 bases). Germline CDR1 and CDR2: SGHKS and YYEKEE (reference sequence). The CDR3 runs 14 residues. The V end lost 2 bases, the J end lost 2 bases, and 8 bases lay between the germline ends.